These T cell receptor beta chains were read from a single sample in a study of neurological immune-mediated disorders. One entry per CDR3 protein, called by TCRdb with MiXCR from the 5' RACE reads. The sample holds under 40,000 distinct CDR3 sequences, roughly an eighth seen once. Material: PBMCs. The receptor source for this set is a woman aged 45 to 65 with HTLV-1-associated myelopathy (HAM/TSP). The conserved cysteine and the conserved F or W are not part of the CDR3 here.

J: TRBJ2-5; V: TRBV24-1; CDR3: ATSDRGQEETQY
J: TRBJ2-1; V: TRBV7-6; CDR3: ASPGTGTIEQF
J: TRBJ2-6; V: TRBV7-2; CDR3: ASSLVIGTGANVLT
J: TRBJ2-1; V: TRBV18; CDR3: ASSPPPGQGSNYRYNEQF
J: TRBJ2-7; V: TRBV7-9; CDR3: ASSLPGVHYEQY
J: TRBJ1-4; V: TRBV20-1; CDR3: SARKDAKLF
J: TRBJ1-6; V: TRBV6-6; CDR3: ASSTYRENSPLH
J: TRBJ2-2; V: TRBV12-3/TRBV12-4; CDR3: ASSSGLAGAPYPGELF
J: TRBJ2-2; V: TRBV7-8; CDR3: ASSLNRGADTGELF
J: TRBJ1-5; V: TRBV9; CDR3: ASSVDSGGNQPQH
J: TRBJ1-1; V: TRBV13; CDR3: ASSLEMNTEAF
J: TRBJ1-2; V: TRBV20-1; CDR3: SARDPYRVGGYT
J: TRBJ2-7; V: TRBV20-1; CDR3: SASLQGTGEQY
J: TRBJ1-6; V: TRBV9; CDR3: ASSVDNYNSPLH
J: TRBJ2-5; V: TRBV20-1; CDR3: SASVPGEETQY
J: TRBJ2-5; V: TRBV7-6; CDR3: ASSPGLSGETQY
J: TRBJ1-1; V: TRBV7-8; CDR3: ASSSRGNTEAF
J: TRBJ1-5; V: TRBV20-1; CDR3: SAWTLDSNQPQH
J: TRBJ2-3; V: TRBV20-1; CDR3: SAGIGWRTDTQY
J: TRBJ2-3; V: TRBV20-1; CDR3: SATRQERRTDTQY
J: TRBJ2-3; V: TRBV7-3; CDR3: ASSLRRTSGDTDTQY
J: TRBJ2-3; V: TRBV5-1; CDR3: ASSAQQDRSTDTQY
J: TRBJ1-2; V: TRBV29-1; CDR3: SVGTEVYGYT
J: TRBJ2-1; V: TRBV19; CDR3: ASSMRAGPLSGGGGNEQF
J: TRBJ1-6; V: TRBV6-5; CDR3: ASSYSSPASPLH
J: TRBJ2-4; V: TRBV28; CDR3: ASSLPGLAGIQY
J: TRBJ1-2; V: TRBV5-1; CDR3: ASSSPILGSGYT
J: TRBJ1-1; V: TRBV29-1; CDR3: SVAQTLNTEAF
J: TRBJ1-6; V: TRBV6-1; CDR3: ASSETGFNNSPLH
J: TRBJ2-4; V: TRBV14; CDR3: ASSQDRSVSIQY
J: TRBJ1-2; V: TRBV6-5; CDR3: ASRGQGGYGYT
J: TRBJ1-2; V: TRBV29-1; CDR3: SVEGIGPTANYGYT
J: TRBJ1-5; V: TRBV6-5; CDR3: ASSYRDRNQPQH
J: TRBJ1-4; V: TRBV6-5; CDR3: ARRALGSRQKLF
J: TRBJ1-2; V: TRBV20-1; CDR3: SATRDKGQGYGYT
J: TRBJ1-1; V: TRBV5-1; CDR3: ASSSGQGMNTEAF
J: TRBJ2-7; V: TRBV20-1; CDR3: SARSPGAGSVEQY
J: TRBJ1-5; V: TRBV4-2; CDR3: ASSPAGDPSNQPQH
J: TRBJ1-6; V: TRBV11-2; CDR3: ASSEIEGSPLH
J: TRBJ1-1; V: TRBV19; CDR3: ASNSYTEAF
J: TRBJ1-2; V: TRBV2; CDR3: ASSKDATRRGYT